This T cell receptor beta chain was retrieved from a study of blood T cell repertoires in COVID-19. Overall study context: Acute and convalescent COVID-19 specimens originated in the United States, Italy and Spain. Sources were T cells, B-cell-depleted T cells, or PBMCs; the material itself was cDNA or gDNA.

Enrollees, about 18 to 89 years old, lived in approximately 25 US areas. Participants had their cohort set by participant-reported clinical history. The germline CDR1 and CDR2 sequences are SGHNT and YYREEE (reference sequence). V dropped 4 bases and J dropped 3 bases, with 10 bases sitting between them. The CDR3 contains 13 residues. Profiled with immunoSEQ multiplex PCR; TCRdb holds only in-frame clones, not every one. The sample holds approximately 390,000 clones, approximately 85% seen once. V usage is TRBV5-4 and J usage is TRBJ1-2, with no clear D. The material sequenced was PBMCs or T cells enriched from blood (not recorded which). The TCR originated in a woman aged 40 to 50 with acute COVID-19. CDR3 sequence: CASSLKTYYGYTF. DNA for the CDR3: TGTGCCAGCAGCCTCAAAACATACTATGGCTACACCTTC.